This is a list of T cell receptor beta chains from one sample in a study of CD8 T cells in Susac syndrome. TCRdb called the immunoSEQ multiplex PCR reads again in MiXCR, with one record for every CDR3 protein. The sample lists a few hundred thousand distinct CDR3 sequences, approximately 89% occurring once. Sample: CD8+ T cells from PBMCs. These receptors came from a human donor with multiple sclerosis. Each CDR3 is given with its conserved first and last residue. Fields, in order: V gene, clone size, J gene, D gene, CDR3 protein, CDR3 DNA. The D gene is left open where the match is weak. Size is stated for part of the rows, as once, few or many counts, or as a class when the clone is expanded.

V: TRBV12-3/TRBV12-4; size: few; J: TRBJ2-3; D: TRBD2; CDR3: CASSPTSGTDTQYF; DNA: TGTGCCAGCAGTCCCACTAGCGGGACAGATACGCAGTATTTT
V: TRBV27; size: once; J: TRBJ2-1; D: -; CDR3: CASSWDTYNEQFF; DNA: TGTGCCAGCAGTTGGGACACGTACAATGAGCAGTTCTTC
V: TRBV14; size: -; J: TRBJ1-2; D: TRBD1; CDR3: CASSQGPGQGLSGYTF; DNA: TGTGCCAGCAGCCAAGGGCCGGGACAGGGGTTATCAGGCTACACCTTC
V: TRBV13; size: few; J: TRBJ1-5; D: TRBD1; CDR3: CASRTKTTGDGRNQPQHF; DNA: TGTGCCAGCAGAACCAAAACGACAGGGGATGGGAGGAATCAGCCCCAGCATTTT
V: TRBV9; size: -; J: TRBJ2-7; D: -; CDR3: CASSVDVASYEQYF; DNA: TGTGCCAGCAGCGTAGACGTGGCCTCCTACGAGCAGTACTTC
V: TRBV5-1; size: -; J: TRBJ2-7; D: TRBD1; CDR3: CASSLDGQGVSLDYEQYF; DNA: TGCGCCAGCAGCTTGGACGGACAGGGAGTCTCGCTCGACTACGAGCAGTACTTC
V: TRBV3-1; size: -; J: TRBJ2-1; D: TRBD2; CDR3: CASSQVASAGVYNEQFF; DNA: TGTGCCAGCAGCCAAGTAGCTTCAGCGGGAGTTTACAATGAGCAGTTCTTC
V: TRBV4-1; size: -; J: TRBJ2-7; D: -; CDR3: CASSQERGRMSSYEQYF; DNA: TGCGCCAGCAGCCAAGAGAGGGGACGTATGAGCTCCTACGAGCAGTACTTC
V: TRBV10-3; size: once; J: TRBJ2-5; D: TRBD1; CDR3: CAISDLDRAWETQYF; DNA: TGTGCCATCAGTGACCTCGACAGGGCCTGGGAGACCCAGTACTTC
V: TRBV5-1; size: -; J: TRBJ2-7; D: -; CDR3: CASSLAGEFYEQYF; DNA: TGCGCCAGCAGCTTGGCTGGGGAGTTCTACGAGCAGTACTTC
V: TRBV27; size: few; J: TRBJ1-2; D: TRBD1; CDR3: CASSPPGTAYGYTF; DNA: TGTGCCAGCAGTCCCCCCGGGACAGCCTATGGCTACACCTTC
V: TRBV2; size: -; J: TRBJ2-1; D: -; CDR3: CASSYSLNEQFF; DNA: TGTGCCAGCAGTTATAGCCTCAATGAGCAGTTCTTC
V: TRBV11-2; size: -; J: TRBJ2-3; D: -; CDR3: CASSDGRGGFADTQYF; DNA: TGTGCCAGCAGTGACGGCAGGGGGGGATTCGCAGATACGCAGTATTTT
V: TRBV19; size: -; J: TRBJ1-2; D: -; CDR3: CASSAAETSNYGYTF; DNA: TGTGCCAGTAGTGCGGCGGAAACGTCTAACTATGGCTACACCTTC
V: TRBV2; size: -; J: TRBJ2-7; D: -; CDR3: CAAVEGRSSTTEQYF; DNA: TGTGCCGCGGTGGAGGGACGGTCGTCAACCACCGAGCAGTACTTC
V: TRBV7-9; size: -; J: TRBJ2-4; D: TRBD1; CDR3: CASSWTGDIIQYF; DNA: TGTGCCAGCAGCTGGACAGGGGATATCATTCAGTACTTC
V: TRBV25-1; size: -; J: TRBJ1-4; D: -; CDR3: CAIKIATNEKLFF; DNA: TGTGCCATCAAAATTGCAACTAATGAAAAACTGTTTTTT
V: TRBV12-5; size: -; J: TRBJ2-3; D: TRBD2; CDR3: CASGLVREGTQYF; DNA: TGTGCTAGTGGTTTGGTACGGGAGGGAACGCAGTATTTT
V: TRBV28; size: once; J: TRBJ1-6; D: -; CDR3: CASADSSSYNSPLHF; DNA: TGTGCCAGCGCCGACAGCAGCTCCTATAATTCACCCCTCCACTTT
V: TRBV4-1; size: -; J: TRBJ2-1; D: -; CDR3: CASSQAQGPDEQFF; DNA: TGCGCCAGCAGCCAAGCCCAGGGCCCGGATGAGCAGTTCTTC
V: TRBV29-1; size: -; J: TRBJ1-1; D: -; CDR3: CSVEEAPPVEAFF; DNA: TGCAGCGTTGAAGAGGCACCTCCAGTAGAAGCTTTCTTT
V: TRBV30; size: -; J: TRBJ1-1; D: -; CDR3: CAWSISRVTEAFF; DNA: TGTGCCTGGAGCATTTCCAGGGTCACTGAAGCTTTCTTT
V: TRBV6-1; size: -; J: TRBJ2-1; D: TRBD1; CDR3: CASSDIATGSSYNEQFF; DNA: TGTGCCAGCAGTGATATAGCGACAGGGAGCTCCTACAATGAGCAGTTCTTC
V: TRBV11-2; size: once; J: TRBJ2-5; D: TRBD2; CDR3: CASSSSGGALETQYF; DNA: TGTGCCAGCAGCTCGAGCGGGGGGGCCTTGGAGACCCAGTACTTC
V: TRBV25-1; size: once; J: TRBJ1-4; D: -; CDR3: CASRGAHGEKLFF; DNA: TGTGCCAGCCGGGGGGCGCACGGTGAAAAACTGTTTTTT
V: TRBV3-1; size: -; J: TRBJ2-5; D: TRBD2; CDR3: CASSPLAGRETQYF; DNA: TGTGCCAGCAGTCCTCTAGCGGGACGGGAGACCCAGTACTTC
V: TRBV4-2; size: -; J: TRBJ1-1; D: TRBD1; CDR3: CASSQELYTEGGHNTEAFF; DNA: TGTGCCAGCAGCCAAGAATTGTATACAGAAGGGGGCCATAACACTGAAGCTTTCTTT
V: TRBV7-9; size: -; J: TRBJ2-3; D: -; CDR3: CASSSTAGADTQYF; DNA: TGTGCCAGCAGCTCTACGGCAGGGGCAGATACGCAGTATTTT
V: TRBV11-2; size: -; J: TRBJ2-1; D: TRBD2; CDR3: CASSLDGLADNNEQFF; DNA: TGTGCCAGCAGCTTAGATGGACTAGCAGACAACAATGAGCAGTTCTTC
V: TRBV5-1; size: few; J: TRBJ2-3; D: TRBD1; CDR3: CASSLWGQGTDTQYF; DNA: TGCGCCAGCAGCTTGTGGGGACAGGGAACAGATACGCAGTATTTT
V: TRBV12-3/TRBV12-4; size: -; J: TRBJ2-3; D: -; CDR3: CASSFRTPPLSTDTQYF; DNA: TGTGCCAGCAGTTTCAGGACCCCCCCACTCTCCACAGATACGCAGTATTTT
V: TRBV20-1; size: -; J: TRBJ1-2; D: TRBD1; CDR3: CSASLGLNGTAYGYTF; DNA: TGCAGTGCTAGTTTGGGACTAAACGGGACAGCTTATGGCTACACCTTC
V: TRBV2; size: -; J: TRBJ2-1; D: -; CDR3: CASSDVVSDPYNEQFF; DNA: TGTGCCAGCAGTGATGTAGTCAGCGACCCCTACAATGAGCAGTTCTTC
V: TRBV7-9; size: -; J: TRBJ1-5; D: -; CDR3: CASSLDGGLNQPQHF; DNA: TGTGCCAGCAGCTTAGATGGCGGACTCAATCAGCCCCAGCATTTT
V: TRBV7-9; size: -; J: TRBJ2-5; D: TRBD1; CDR3: CASSLGGTGRETQYF; DNA: TGTGCCAGCAGCTTAGGAGGGACAGGGAGGGAGACCCAGTACTTC
V: TRBV28; size: -; J: TRBJ1-5; D: -; CDR3: CASSLRGWNQPQHF; DNA: TGTGCCAGCAGTTTGAGAGGGTGGAATCAGCCCCAGCATTTT
V: TRBV6-2/TRBV6-3; size: -; J: TRBJ2-7; D: TRBD2; CDR3: CASSWASGSHEQYF; DNA: TGTGCCAGCAGTTGGGCTAGCGGGAGCCACGAGCAGTACTTC
V: TRBV27; size: -; J: TRBJ1-1; D: -; CDR3: CASSLSSGAMNTEAFF; DNA: TGTGCCAGCAGTTTATCGTCGGGGGCTATGAACACTGAAGCTTTCTTT
V: TRBV7-9; size: -; J: TRBJ1-2; D: -; CDR3: CASSYGTSGYGYTF; DNA: TGTGCCAGCAGCTACGGGACCTCGGGGTATGGCTACACCTTC
V: TRBV19; size: -; J: TRBJ2-1; D: TRBD2; CDR3: CASSISAGGPNEQFF; DNA: TGTGCCAGTAGTATATCGGCGGGAGGGCCGAATGAGCAGTTCTTC
V: TRBV27; size: -; J: TRBJ2-2; D: TRBD1; CDR3: CASSLSGQGRGDTGELFF; DNA: TGTGCCAGCAGTTTATCGGGACAGGGGCGCGGGGACACCGGGGAGCTGTTTTTT
V: TRBV27; size: -; J: TRBJ2-7; D: -; CDR3: CASAAGAVYEQYF; DNA: TGTGCCAGCGCGGCAGGGGCCGTTTACGAGCAGTACTTC
V: TRBV28; size: -; J: TRBJ2-3; D: -; CDR3: CASISRGGGFTDTQYF; DNA: TGTGCCAGCATCTCCCGTGGGGGCGGGTTCACAGATACGCAGTATTTT
V: TRBV6-5; size: -; J: TRBJ2-7; D: -; CDR3: CASSSSFLYEQYF; DNA: TGTGCCAGCAGTTCTAGTTTCCTCTACGAGCAGTACTTC
V: TRBV5-6; size: -; J: TRBJ2-7; D: TRBD1; CDR3: CASSGGQSYSYEQYF; DNA: TGTGCCAGCAGCGGGGGACAGTCATACTCCTACGAGCAGTACTTC
V: TRBV5-6; size: -; J: TRBJ1-2; D: TRBD1; CDR3: CASSLADRTYGYTF; DNA: TGTGCCAGCAGCTTGGCGGACAGGACTTATGGCTACACCTTC
V: TRBV7-9; size: -; J: TRBJ2-7; D: -; CDR3: CASSSLDSAYEQYF; DNA: TGTGCCAGCAGCTCTTTGGACAGCGCCTACGAGCAGTACTTC
V: TRBV6-6; size: once; J: TRBJ2-3; D: -; CDR3: CASSYTSSTDTQYF; DNA: TGTGCCAGCAGTTACACCTCTAGCACAGATACGCAGTATTTT
V: TRBV5-1; size: -; J: TRBJ2-7; D: TRBD1; CDR3: CASSPLKDDRGPRSSYEQYF; DNA: TGCGCCAGCAGCCCGCTCAAAGACGACAGGGGACCTAGGAGCTCCTACGAGCAGTACTTC
V: TRBV20-1; size: few; J: TRBJ2-7; D: -; CDR3: CSVTLAVDYEQYF; DNA: TGCAGTGTTACATTAGCGGTAGACTACGAGCAGTACTTC
V: TRBV29-1; size: -; J: TRBJ1-2; D: -; CDR3: CSAVTGTHYGYTF; DNA: TGCAGCGCAGTGACGGGGACCCACTATGGCTACACCTTC
V: TRBV29-1; size: once; J: TRBJ1-1; D: TRBD1; CDR3: CSVSTGASTEAFF; DNA: TGCAGCGTTTCGACAGGGGCATCGACTGAAGCTTTCTTT
V: TRBV2; size: -; J: TRBJ1-2; D: -; CDR3: CASSPSDLAYGYGYTF; DNA: TGTGCCAGCAGTCCATCAGACCTGGCTTACGGCTATGGCTACACCTTC